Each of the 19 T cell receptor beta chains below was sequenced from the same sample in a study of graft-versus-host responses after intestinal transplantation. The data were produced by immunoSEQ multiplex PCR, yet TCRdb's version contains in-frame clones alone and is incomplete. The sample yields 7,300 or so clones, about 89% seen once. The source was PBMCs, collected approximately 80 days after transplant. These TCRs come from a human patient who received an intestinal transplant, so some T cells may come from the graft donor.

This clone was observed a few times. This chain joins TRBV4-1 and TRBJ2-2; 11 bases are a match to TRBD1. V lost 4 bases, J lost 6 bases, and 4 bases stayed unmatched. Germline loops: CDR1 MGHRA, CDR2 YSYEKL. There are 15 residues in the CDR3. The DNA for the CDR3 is TGCGCCAGCAGCCCCGGACAGGGGGCATCCGGGGAGCTGTTTTTT. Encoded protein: CASSPGQGASGELFF.

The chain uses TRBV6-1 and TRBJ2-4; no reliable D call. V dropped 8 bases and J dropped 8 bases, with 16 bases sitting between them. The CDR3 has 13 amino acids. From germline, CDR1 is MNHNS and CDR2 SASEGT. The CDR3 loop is CASEDPSTDIQYF. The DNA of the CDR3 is TGTGCCAGCGAGGACCCCTCGACGGACATTCAGTACTTC.

The CDR3 sequence: CASSIGLGAEGSRRELFF. Written as DNA, the CDR3 is TGTGCCAGTAGTATAGGGCTGGGAGCGGAGGGCTCGAGAAGGGAGCTGTTTTTT. The V gene is TRBV19, the J gene TRBJ2-2; D possibly corresponds to TRBD2 (6 bases). Per the germline V gene, CDR1 is LNHDA and CDR2 is SQIVND (reference sequence). The length of the CDR3 is 18 residues. Trimming removed 1 base from V and 9 bases from J, with 24 bases in between.

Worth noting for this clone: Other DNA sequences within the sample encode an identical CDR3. The CDR3 DNA reads TGTGCCAGCAGCTTGGATAATGAAAAACTGTTTTTT. Protein: CASSLDNEKLFF. The rearrangement joins TRBV5-5 to TRBJ1-4, with D hard to call. Trimming left V 0 bases short and J 4 bases short, with 1 base between. CDR3 length: 12 amino acids. Germline V gene lookup returns CDR1 SGHKS and CDR2 YYEKEE (reference sequence).

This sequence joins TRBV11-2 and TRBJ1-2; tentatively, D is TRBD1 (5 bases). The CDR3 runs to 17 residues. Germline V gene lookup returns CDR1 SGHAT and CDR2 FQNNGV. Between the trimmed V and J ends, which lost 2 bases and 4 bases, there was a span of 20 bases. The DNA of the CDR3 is TGTGCCAGCAGCTTAAGCGGGGGTGAGGGCCAATTCTATGGCTACACCTTC. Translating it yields CASSLSGGEGQFYGYTF.

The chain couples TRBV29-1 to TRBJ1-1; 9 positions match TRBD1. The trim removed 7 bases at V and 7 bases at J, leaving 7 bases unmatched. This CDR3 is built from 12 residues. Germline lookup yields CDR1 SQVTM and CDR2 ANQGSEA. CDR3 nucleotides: TGCAGCGCTATAACAGGGGGCCGTGAAGCTTTCTTT. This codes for CSAITGGREAFF.

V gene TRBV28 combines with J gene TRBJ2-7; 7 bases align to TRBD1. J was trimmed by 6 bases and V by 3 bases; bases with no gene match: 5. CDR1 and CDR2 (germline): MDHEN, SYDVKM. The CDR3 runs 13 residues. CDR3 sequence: CASSLMTGSEQYV. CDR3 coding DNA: TGTGCCAGCAGTTTGATGACAGGGAGCGAGCAGTACGTC.

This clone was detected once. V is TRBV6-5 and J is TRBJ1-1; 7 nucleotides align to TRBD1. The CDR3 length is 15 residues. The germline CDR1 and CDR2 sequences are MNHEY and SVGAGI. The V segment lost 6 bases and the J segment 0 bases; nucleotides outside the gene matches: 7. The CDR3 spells CASSRGDSLNTEAFF. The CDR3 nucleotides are TGTGCCAGCAGCCGAGGGGACAGCCTGAACACTGAAGCTTTCTTT.

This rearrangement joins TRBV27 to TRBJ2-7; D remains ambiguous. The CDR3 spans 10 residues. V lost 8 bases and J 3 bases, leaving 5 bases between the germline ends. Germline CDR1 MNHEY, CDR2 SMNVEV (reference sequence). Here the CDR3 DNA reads TGTGCCAGCGGAGACTACGAGCAGTACTTC. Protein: CASGDYEQYF.

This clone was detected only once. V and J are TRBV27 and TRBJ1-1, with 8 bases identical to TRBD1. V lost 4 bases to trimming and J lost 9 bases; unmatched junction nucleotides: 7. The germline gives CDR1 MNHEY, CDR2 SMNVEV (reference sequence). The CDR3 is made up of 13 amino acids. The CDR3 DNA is TGTGCCAGCAGTTCCCGAACAGGGGGGAAAGCTTTCTTT. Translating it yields CASSSRTGGKAFF.

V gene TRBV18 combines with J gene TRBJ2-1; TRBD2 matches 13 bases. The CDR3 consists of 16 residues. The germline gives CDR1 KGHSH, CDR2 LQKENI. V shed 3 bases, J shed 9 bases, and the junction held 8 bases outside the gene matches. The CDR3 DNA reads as TGTGCCAGCTCACCTCTACTAGCGGGGGGGCCGGGTGAGCAGTTCTTC. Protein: CASSPLLAGGPGEQFF.

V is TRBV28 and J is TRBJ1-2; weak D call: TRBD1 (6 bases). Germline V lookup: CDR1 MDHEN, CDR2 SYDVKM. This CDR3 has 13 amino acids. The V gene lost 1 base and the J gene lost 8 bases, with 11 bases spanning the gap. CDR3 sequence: CASSLLGALGYTF. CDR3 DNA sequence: TGTGCCAGCAGTTTATTGGGGGCGCTGGGCTACACCTTC.

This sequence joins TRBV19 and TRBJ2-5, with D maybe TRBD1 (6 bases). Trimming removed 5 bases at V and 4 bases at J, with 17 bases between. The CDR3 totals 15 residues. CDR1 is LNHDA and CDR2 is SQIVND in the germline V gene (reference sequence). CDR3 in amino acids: CASSPNLYRVETQYF. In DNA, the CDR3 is TGTGCCAGTAGTCCAAACCTCTACAGGGTAGAGACCCAGTACTTC.

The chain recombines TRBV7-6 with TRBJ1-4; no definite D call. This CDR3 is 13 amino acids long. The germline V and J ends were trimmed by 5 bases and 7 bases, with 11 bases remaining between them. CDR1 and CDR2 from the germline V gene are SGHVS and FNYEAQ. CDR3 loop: CASSPSASEKLFF. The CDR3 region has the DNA TGTGCCAGCAGCCCCTCGGCCAGTGAAAAACTGTTTTTT.

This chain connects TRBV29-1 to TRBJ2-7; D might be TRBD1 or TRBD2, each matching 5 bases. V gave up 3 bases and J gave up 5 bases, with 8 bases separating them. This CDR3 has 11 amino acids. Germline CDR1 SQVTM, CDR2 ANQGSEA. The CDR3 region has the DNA TGCAGCGTTGAGTGGGGGAACGAGCAGTACGTC. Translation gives CSVEWGNEQYV.

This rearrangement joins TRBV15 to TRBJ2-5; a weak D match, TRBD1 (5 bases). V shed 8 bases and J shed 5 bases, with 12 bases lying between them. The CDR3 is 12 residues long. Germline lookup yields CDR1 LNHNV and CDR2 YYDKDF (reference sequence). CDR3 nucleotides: TGTGCCACCCGGCAGGGTGGGGAGACCCAGTACTTC. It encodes CATRQGGETQYF.

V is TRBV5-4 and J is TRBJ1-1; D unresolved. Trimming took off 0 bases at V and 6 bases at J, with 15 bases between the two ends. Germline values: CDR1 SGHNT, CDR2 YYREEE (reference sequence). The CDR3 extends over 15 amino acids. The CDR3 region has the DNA TGTGCCAGCAGCTTGGGGTCGGGGAATGCCGCTGAAGCTTTCTTT. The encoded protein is CASSLGSGNAAEAFF. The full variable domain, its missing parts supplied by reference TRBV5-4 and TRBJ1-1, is ETGVTQSPTHLIKTRGQQVTLRCSSQSGHNTVSWYQQALGQGPQFIFQYYREEENGRGNFPPRFSGLQFPNYSSELNVNALELDDSALYLCASSLGSGNAAEAFFGQGTRLTVV.

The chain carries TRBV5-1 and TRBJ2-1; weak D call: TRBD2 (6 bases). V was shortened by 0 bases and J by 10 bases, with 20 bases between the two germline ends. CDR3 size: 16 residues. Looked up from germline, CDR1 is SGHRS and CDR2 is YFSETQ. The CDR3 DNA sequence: TGCGCCAGCAGCTTGGCCCGGGACTCGGAACTCGGGGAGCAGTTCTTC. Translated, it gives CASSLARDSELGEQFF.

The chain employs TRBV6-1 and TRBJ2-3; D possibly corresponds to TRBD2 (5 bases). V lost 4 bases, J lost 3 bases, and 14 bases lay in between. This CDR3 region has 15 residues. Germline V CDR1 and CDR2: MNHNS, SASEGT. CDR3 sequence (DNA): TGTGCCAGCAGTGGCCCTAGAGGGTCTACAGATACGCAGTATTTT. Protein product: CASSGPRGSTDTQYF.